These 3 T cell receptor beta chains were sequenced from one sample in a study of blood T cell repertoires in COVID-19. Sequencing used immunoSEQ multiplex PCR; TCRdb keeps in-frame clones, though not all of them. The repertoire holds tens of thousands of clones, roughly 94% seen once, with 4% in the top ten. The source material was peripheral blood. The receptors originated from a human donor with active COVID-19. The donor label of this sample is uncertain.

The V and J genes are TRBV7-2 and TRBJ2-1, with 11 bases matching TRBD2. The junction had 2 bases not matched to a gene; V was cut back by 7 bases and J by 3 bases. Germline V gene sequence: CDR1 SGHTA, CDR2 FQGNSA. This CDR3 has 14 amino acids. This CDR3 reads CASTGLAGYNEQFF. DNA for the CDR3: TGTGCCAGCACCGGACTAGCGGGCTACAATGAGCAGTTCTTC.

Written as DNA, the CDR3 is TGTGCCAGCAGTCCTAGCGGGGGGGCCCCCAAAAACATTCAGTACTTC. Translation gives CASSPSGGAPKNIQYF. V and J are TRBV6-6 and TRBJ2-4; 12 bases line up with TRBD2. Trimming took 5 bases from V and 2 from J; bases not matched to a gene: 4. Germline CDR1 reads MNHNY; CDR2 reads SVGAGI (reference sequence). The CDR3 is made up of 16 amino acids.

The chain has TRBV6-5 and TRBJ2-1; 12 nucleotides agree with TRBD2. Germline loops: CDR1 MNHEY, CDR2 SVGAGI. V was clipped by 7 bases and J by 6 bases; unmatched bases: 4. CDR3 size: 14 residues. The CDR3 loop reads CASIGLAGRNEQFF. The DNA of the CDR3 is TGTGCCAGCATAGGACTAGCGGGACGCAATGAGCAGTTCTTC.